This passage covers 7 T cell receptor beta chains from one sample sequenced in a study of T cells in Graves' hyperthyroidism and ophthalmopathy. It was RNA transcripts that yielded the amplified TCR beta CDR3 regions. An initial round of RT-PCR targeting the TCR CDR3 relied on the HTBI primer set. TCRdb ran MiXCR on the multiplex PCR reads and lists one entry per CDR3 protein. The data show around 250,000 distinct CDR3 sequences, roughly 15% seen once. The sample comprised blood. The receptors were sampled from a woman in her thirties or forties with Graves' hyperthyroidism that later progressed to Graves' ophthalmopathy.

The chain joins TRBV12-3 or TRBV12-4 to TRBJ1-6, with 8 bases fitting TRBD1. With V trimmed by 10 bases and J by 8 bases, 10 bases remained unmatched. The CDR3 is 14 amino acids. The CDR3 DNA reads TGTGCCACCAAGTCAGGGGGCGCATATTCACCCCTCCACTTT. Encoded protein: CATKSGGAYSPLHF.

This clonotype was recorded many times. V and J are TRBV28 and TRBJ1-2, with D hard to call. The ends were cut back, 8 bases at V and 3 bases at J, with 16 bases in the middle. Germline values: CDR1 MDHEN, CDR2 SYDVKM. The CDR3 has 14 residues. The CDR3 here is CASSSWGTHYGYTF. The CDR3 DNA follows: TGTGCCAGCTCTTCGTGGGGTACGCACTATGGCTACACCTTC.

This clonotype was seen ten or more times. This sequence joins TRBV5-1 and TRBJ2-2; a possible D gene is TRBD2 (5 bases). The CDR3 is 14 amino acids. The germline CDR1 and CDR2 sequences are SGHRS and YFSETQ. The V end was cut by 0 bases, the J end by 3 bases, with 6 bases between. CDR3 bases: TGCGCCAGCAGCTTGGCCGGGGACACCGGGGAGCTGTTTTTT. This translates into CASSLAGDTGELFF.

This clonotype was counted at least ten times. One junction end does not reproduce the germline sequence, and a read error may be involved. The chain employs TRBV7-7 and TRBJ2-5; D gene unclear. Germline lookup yields CDR1 SSHAT and CDR2 FNYEAQ (reference sequence). The CDR3 totals 14 residues. The CDR3 region has the DNA TGTGCTAGCAGCTTAGGAGCGAACCAAGAGACCCAGTACTTC. Translation: CASSLGANQETQYF.

CDR3 protein: CASSYSIGELAGGEQYF. The CDR3 nucleotides are TGTGCCAGCAGTTACTCGATTGGTGAACTAGCGGGCGGCGAGCAGTACTTC. V gene TRBV6-2 or TRBV6-3 combines with J gene TRBJ2-7; TRBD2 agrees at 9 bases. J gave up 6 bases and V 0 bases, and 12 bases lay outside the gene matches. CDR1 is MNHEY and CDR2 is SVGEGT in the germline V gene. CDR3 length: 17 amino acids.

The sample holds many counts of this clonotype. The chain's CDR3 is CSVAGVYYGYTF. CDR3 bases: TGCAGCGTAGCAGGGGTCTACTATGGCTACACCTTC. The rearrangement joins TRBV29-1 to TRBJ1-2, with D tentatively TRBD1 (6 bases). Germline CDR1 SQVTM, CDR2 ANQGSEA. The CDR3 sequence is 12 residues long. V was shortened by 6 bases and J by 3 bases, with 11 bases between the two germline ends.

This clonotype was observed many times. The CDR3 DNA follows: TGTGCCAGCAGCTCAGACACAGCCGAATGGTTCTCCTACAATGAGCAGTTCTTC. This codes for CASSSDTAEWFSYNEQFF. J is TRBJ2-1 and V is TRBV7-9; D ambiguous. Germline CDR1 and CDR2: SEHNR and FQNEAQ (reference sequence). The CDR3 has 18 residues. Trimming took off 4 bases at V and 0 bases at J, with 19 bases between the two ends.